Shown below are 31 T cell receptor beta chains from a single sample sequenced in a study of blood T cell repertoires in COVID-19. The table came from immunoSEQ multiplex PCR; TCRdb's copy has only in-frame clones and leaves some out. The sample yields around 230,000 clones, 70% to 85% seen once. The specimen was PBMCs or T cells enriched from blood (not recorded which). The receptors stem from a middle-aged man who had recovered from COVID-19.

The chain couples TRBV27 to TRBJ1-1; 7 bases align to TRBD1. The CDR3 contains 14 residues. The V gene end was trimmed by 6 bases and the J gene end by 4 bases; junction bases not matched to a gene: 8. CDR1 MNHEY and CDR2 SMNVEV come from the germline V gene (reference sequence). The CDR3 is CASRDRQGGTEAFF. In nucleotides, the CDR3 is TGTGCCAGCAGGGACCGACAGGGCGGCACTGAAGCTTTCTTT.

The rearrangement uses TRBV27 and TRBJ2-1; a weak D match, TRBD2 (6 bases). CDR3 length equals 15 residues. CDR1 MNHEY and CDR2 SMNVEV come from the germline V gene (reference sequence). The V end lost 3 bases, the J end lost 2 bases, and 11 bases lay between the germline ends. The CDR3 reads CASSFFGGAYNEQFF. In DNA form, the CDR3 reads TGTGCCAGCAGTTTTTTCGGGGGTGCCTACAATGAGCAGTTCTTC.

The chain recombines TRBV6-5 with TRBJ1-1, with D unresolved. With 0 bases removed from V and 1 base from J, the gap between germline ends came to 12 bases. The germline V gene encodes CDR1 MNHEY and CDR2 SVGAGI. The CDR3 length is 16 residues. CDR3: CASSYSREQPNTEAFF. Written as DNA, the CDR3 is TGTGCCAGCAGTTACTCGAGAGAACAGCCGAACACTGAAGCTTTCTTT.

V is TRBV5-1 and J is TRBJ2-2, with TRBD1 as a possible D gene (6 bases). Germline CDR1 is SGHRS and CDR2 is YFSETQ. V was clipped by 3 bases and J by 0 bases, with 12 bases between them. The length of the CDR3 is 16 residues. The CDR3 nucleotides are TGCGCCAGCAGCTCAACAGGGAACGCGAACACCGGGGAGCTGTTTTTT. Translating it yields CASSSTGNANTGELFF.

The chain links TRBV25-1 to TRBJ2-1; 7 bases fit TRBD2. V shed 3 bases and J 3 bases; nucleotides not matched to a gene: 2. Germline CDR1 reads MGHDK; CDR2 reads SYGVNS. This CDR3 region has 14 residues. CDR3 amino acids: CASSEGGNYNEQFF. The CDR3 DNA sequence: TGTGCCAGCAGTGAGGGGGGGAACTACAATGAGCAGTTCTTC.

V usage is TRBV5-1 and J usage is TRBJ2-7, with a possible D match to TRBD2 (5 bases). The length of the CDR3 is 13 residues. Trimming stripped 4 bases from V and 2 bases from J, with 10 bases between. CDR1 and CDR2 from the germline V gene are SGHRS and YFSETQ. The CDR3 sequence is CASSGPGTYEQYF. The CDR3 DNA is TGCGCCAGCAGCGGCCCGGGAACCTACGAGCAGTACTTC.

The chain employs TRBV19 and TRBJ2-3, with D tentatively TRBD2 (6 bases). The CDR3 consists of 14 residues. CDR1 is LNHDA and CDR2 is SQIVND in the germline V gene (reference sequence). V dropped 5 bases and J dropped 8 bases, with 17 bases sitting between them. As DNA, the CDR3 is TGTGCCAGTAGTTCCGGGACTGCCTCTCGTACGCAGTATTTT. Translated: CASSSGTASRTQYF.

The chain carries TRBV20-1 and TRBJ1-3, with 8 bases fitting TRBD1. The CDR3 spans 14 residues. CDR1 is DFQATT and CDR2 is SNEGSKA in the germline V gene (reference sequence). Trimming removed 3 bases from V and 4 bases from J; junction bases left unmatched: 5. The DNA for the CDR3 is TGCAGTGCTAGTTGGCAGGGGGCAGGAAACACCATATATTTT. Translating it yields CSASWQGAGNTIYF.

This chain links TRBV5-1 with TRBJ2-3, with a possible D match to TRBD2 (5 bases). Per germline, CDR1 SGHRS and CDR2 YFSETQ. V shed 6 bases and J shed 1 base, with 12 bases lying between them. The CDR3 spans 14 residues. The CDR3 region is CASTEARGTDTQYF. The CDR3 coding sequence is TGCGCCAGCACCGAGGCGAGGGGCACAGATACGCAGTATTTT.

CDR3 coding DNA: TGTGCCACCAGTGACTTACCAGGAGATACGCAGTATTTT. Protein sequence: CATSDLPGDTQYF. V and J are TRBV24-1 and TRBJ2-3; D is uncertain. There are 13 residues in the CDR3. V dropped 4 bases and J dropped 5 bases, with 9 bases sitting between them. Germline-derived CDR1 and CDR2 are KGHDR and SFDVKD.

This clone came up a few times. This chain joins TRBV5-1 and TRBJ1-2; D not resolved. V was trimmed by 4 bases and J by 5 bases, leaving 15 bases between them. CDR1 SGHRS and CDR2 YFSETQ come from the germline V gene. CDR3 size: 14 residues. The CDR3 DNA follows: TGCGCCAGCAGCCCGGGGAGGGCTCGGTATGGCTACACCTTC. This gives the protein CASSPGRARYGYTF.

J is TRBJ1-3 and V is TRBV29-1, with TRBD1 as a possible D gene (5 bases). This CDR3 is built from 14 residues. Germline V gives CDR1 SQVTM, CDR2 ANQGSEA. V lost 6 bases, J lost 0 bases, and 12 bases lay in between. The CDR3 region is CSVYQGASGNTIYF. In DNA, the CDR3 is TGCAGCGTGTACCAGGGCGCCTCTGGAAACACCATATATTTT.

V is TRBV9 and J is TRBJ2-7; the D is unclear. V was cut by 3 bases and J by 2 bases, with 6 bases left in between. The CDR3 extends over 12 amino acids. CDR1 and CDR2 from the germline V gene are SGDLS and YYNGEE. CDR3 bases: TGTGCCAGCAGCGGCGGCCCCTACGAGCAGTACTTC. This gives the protein CASSGGPYEQYF. Full variable domain (remainder filled in from reference TRBV9 and TRBJ2-7): DSGVTQTPKHLITATGQRVTLRCSPRSGDLSVYWYQQSLDQGLQFLIQYYNGEERAKGNILERFSAQQFPDLHSELNLSSLELGDSALYFCASSGGPYEQYFGPGTRLTVT.

This clone was counted ten times or more. This chain uses TRBV5-4 with TRBJ2-7; D might be TRBD2 (7 bases). Germline V lookup: CDR1 SGHNT, CDR2 YYREEE (reference sequence). CDR3 length: 15 residues. Trimming removed 1 base from V and 8 bases from J, with 19 bases in between. The CDR3 DNA follows: TGTGCCAGCAGCTTGATGGGAGGGGGGGACATGAAGCAGTACTTC. Protein sequence: CASSLMGGGDMKQYF.

In this sample, this clone turned up once. The DNA for the CDR3 is TGTGCCAGCAGCGGGACAGGGAACTATGGCTACACCTTC. Protein sequence: CASSGTGNYGYTF. This chain uses TRBV4-2 with TRBJ1-2, with 9 bases that match TRBD1. Looked up from germline, CDR1 is LGHNA and CDR2 is YNFKEQ. The CDR3 is 13 amino acids. Trimming took 5 bases from V and 2 from J; bases not matched to a gene: 0.

The V and J genes are TRBV3-1 (or the pseudogene TRBV3-2) and TRBJ2-7, with a tentative D call TRBD1 (5 bases). CDR1 and CDR2 from the germline V gene are LGHDT and YNNKEL (reference sequence). V lost 4 bases and J lost 6, with 13 bases in between. CDR3 length equals 13 residues. CDR3 amino acids: CASSPRIQGEQYF. The DNA of the CDR3 is TGTGCCAGCAGCCCGAGGATCCAGGGCGAGCAGTACTTC.

This clone is a singleton in its sample. The chain employs TRBV5-1 and TRBJ2-5; D ambiguous. Trimming took 4 bases from V and 5 from J, leaving 15 bases between them. CDR3 length: 14 residues. The germline gives CDR1 SGHRS, CDR2 YFSETQ. The CDR3 coding sequence is TGCGCCAGCAGCCCAGAACCCATCGGGGAGACCCAGTACTTC. Translation gives CASSPEPIGETQYF.

This sequence joins TRBV7-7 and TRBJ2-1; D may be TRBD2 (6 bases). CDR3 length: 15 residues. Germline V lookup: CDR1 SSHAT, CDR2 FNYEAQ (reference sequence). Deletions cut 1 base from V and 5 bases from J, with 12 bases between. Written as DNA, the CDR3 is TGTGCCAGCAGCTTAGGGCTAGCGATCCACAATGAGCAGTTCTTC. It codes for CASSLGLAIHNEQFF.

The chain combines TRBV27 with TRBJ2-7, with 7 bases identical to TRBD1. Germline V lookup: CDR1 MNHEY, CDR2 SMNVEV (reference sequence). V dropped 5 bases and J dropped 3; count of bases not matched to a gene: 7. The CDR3 length is 14 residues. CDR3 protein: CASSLTGPNYEQYF. For the CDR3, the DNA is TGTGCCAGCAGTCTGACAGGGCCCAACTACGAGCAGTACTTC.

This chain uses TRBV28 with TRBJ2-2; D gene uncertain. Per germline, CDR1 MDHEN and CDR2 SYDVKM. The CDR3 extends over 13 amino acids. The V end lost 5 bases, the J end lost 4 bases, and 8 bases lay between the germline ends. CDR3 protein: CASSIRGTGELFF. CDR3 nucleotides: TGTGCCAGCAGTATTCGAGGCACCGGGGAGCTGTTTTTT.

The genes are TRBV6-5 and TRBJ1-1; D unresolved. Per germline, CDR1 MNHEY and CDR2 SVGAGI. V shed 0 bases and J shed 1 base, with 9 bases lying between them. This CDR3 spans 15 amino acids. CDR3 nucleotides: TGTGCCAGCAGTTACTCGGTGGGAGAGAACACTGAAGCTTTCTTT. It codes for CASSYSVGENTEAFF.

This clone is a singleton in its sample. V and J are TRBV18 and TRBJ1-1; weak D call: TRBD1 (5 bases). This CDR3 is built from 14 residues. V was trimmed by 3 bases and J by 4 bases, leaving 12 bases between them. Germline CDR1 is KGHSH and CDR2 is LQKENI. The CDR3 here is CASSPATQGTEAFF. In DNA form, the CDR3 reads TGTGCCAGCTCACCGGCGACCCAGGGCACTGAAGCTTTCTTT. Full variable domain (missing parts from reference TRBV18 and TRBJ1-1): NAGVMQNPRHLVRRRGQEARLRCSPMKGHSHVYWYRQLPEEGLKFMVYLQKENIIDESGMPKERFSAEFPKEGPSILRIQQVVRGDSAAYFCASSPATQGTEAFFGQGTRLTVV.

This clone occurred once. The chain combines TRBV29-1 with TRBJ2-5; 7 bases are a match to TRBD1. The CDR3 runs 14 residues. CDR1 and CDR2 from the germline V gene are SQVTM and ANQGSEA. With V trimmed by 2 bases and J by 5 bases, 8 bases remained unmatched. CDR3 sequence: CSVEMKGAAETQYF. The CDR3 DNA follows: TGCAGCGTTGAAATGAAGGGGGCGGCGGAGACCCAGTACTTC.

The chain employs TRBV19 and TRBJ2-3, with 8 nucleotides matching TRBD1. CDR3 size: 15 residues. Trimming took 10 bases from V and 3 from J; bases not matched to a gene: 12. Germline V gives CDR1 LNHDA, CDR2 SQIVND (reference sequence). The DNA of the CDR3 is TGTGCCACCGATTCGGGCAGGGGGCGTACAGATACGCAGTATTTT. Protein sequence: CATDSGRGRTDTQYF.

This clone appeared once. The J gene is TRBJ1-4, the V gene TRBV15; a possible D gene is TRBD1 (5 bases). V was trimmed by 1 base and J by 3 bases, leaving 15 bases between them. This CDR3 has 17 residues. Germline lookup yields CDR1 LNHNV and CDR2 YYDKDF (reference sequence). The chain's CDR3 is CATSRGRGMTANEKLFF. The CDR3 bases are TGTGCCACCAGCAGAGGGCGGGGGATGACGGCTAATGAAAAACTGTTTTTT.

The rearrangement uses TRBV5-8 and TRBJ1-6; TRBD1 aligns across 7 bases. The J segment lost 10 bases and the V segment lost 3 bases, leaving 10 bases of the junction unmatched. The germline V gene encodes CDR1 SGHTS and CDR2 YDEGEE. The CDR3 totals 15 residues. CDR3 region: CASSSGQGVGSPLHF. Here the CDR3 DNA reads TGTGCCAGCAGCTCCGGTCAGGGGGTCGGCTCACCCCTCCACTTT.

The gene calls are TRBV7-9 and TRBJ2-1; D gene ambiguous. Trimming took 5 bases from V and 0 from J, leaving 11 bases between them. Germline V gene lookup returns CDR1 SEHNR and CDR2 FQNEAQ (reference sequence). The CDR3 totals 15 residues. The CDR3 sequence is CASSRLTLSYNEQFF. Written as DNA, the CDR3 is TGTGCCAGCAGCCGACTGACCCTCTCCTACAATGAGCAGTTCTTC. Variable domain in full (rest from reference TRBV7-9 and TRBJ2-1): DTGVSQNPRHKITKRGQNVTFRCDPISEHNRLYWYRQTLGQGPEFLTYFQNEAQLEKSRLLSDRFSAERPKGSFSTLEIQRTEQGDSAMYLCASSRLTLSYNEQFFGPGTRLTVL.

CDR3 in DNA: TGTGCCAGCAGCCCACAGGGACCGGGTTTCTATGGCTACACCTTC. It encodes CASSPQGPGFYGYTF. This rearrangement joins TRBV27 to TRBJ1-2; D is perhaps TRBD1 (6 bases). Germline CDR1 MNHEY, CDR2 SMNVEV (reference sequence). The CDR3 totals 15 residues. The V end lost 6 bases, the J end lost 4 bases, and 18 bases lay between the germline ends.

The genes are TRBV11-2 and TRBJ2-2; maybe TRBD1 (5 bases). CDR1 is SGHAT, CDR2 FQNNGV, per germline. The V end was cut by 3 bases, the J end by 2 bases, with 13 bases between. This CDR3 region has 16 residues. This chain's CDR3 is CASSLISGRNTGELFF. CDR3 bases: TGTGCCAGCAGCTTGATATCAGGGCGTAACACCGGGGAGCTGTTTTTT.

This chain connects TRBV5-1 to TRBJ2-1; TRBD1 matches at 9 bases. The V and J ends lost 2 bases and 8 bases, in that order; junction bases with no gene match: 8. This CDR3 is built from 15 residues. The germline CDR1 and CDR2 sequences are SGHRS and YFSETQ. CDR3 residues: CASSLYRGRADEQFF. The CDR3, as DNA: TGCGCCAGCAGCTTATACAGGGGGCGCGCGGATGAGCAGTTCTTC. Full variable domain (missing parts from reference TRBV5-1 and TRBJ2-1): KAGVTQTPRYLIKTRGQQVTLSCSPISGHRSVSWYQQTPGQGLQFLFEYFSETQRNKGNFPGRFSGRQFSNSRSEMNVSTLELGDSALYLCASSLYRGRADEQFFGPGTRLTVL.

V is TRBV28 and J is TRBJ1-5, with 8 bases that match TRBD1. V dropped 3 bases and J dropped 5; count of bases not matched to a gene: 6. Germline CDR1 and CDR2: MDHEN and SYDVKM. The CDR3 has 15 residues. The CDR3 DNA reads as TGTGCCAGCAGTTTGGCAGGGGGCGCGTATCAGCCCCAGCATTTT. Amino acid sequence: CASSLAGGAYQPQHF.